Shown below are 10 T cell receptor beta chains from a single sample sequenced in a study of blood T cells in healthy people across ages. A second roughly 6 to 11 cycle PCR used barcoded and J-beta primers. TCRdb reprocessed the 5' RACE reads with MiXCR, giving one entry per CDR3 protein. The table records around 700,000 distinct CDR3 sequences, about 25% of them present only once. The same data also went into a second study, on T cells of mothers and their children.

Sequenced input: blood. These receptors all stem from a boy aged 5-17 years in good health.

The sample holds a few counts of this clonotype. This sequence joins TRBV13 and TRBJ2-5, with 9 bases fitting TRBD2. This CDR3 comprises 13 residues. Germline trimming cut 6 bases from V and 7 bases from J; bases unmatched to any gene: 6. Per the germline V gene, CDR1 is PRHDT and CDR2 is FYEKMQ (reference sequence). The DNA of the CDR3 is TGTGCCAGCAGTTGGACTAGCGAAAGGACCCAGTACTTC. It yields the protein CASSWTSERTQYF.

This clonotype came up a few times. This rearrangement joins TRBV5-4 to TRBJ2-5; D may be TRBD2 (6 bases). The J call may be mistaken, given a closer DNA end match to TRBJ2-1. Germline CDR1 SGHNT, CDR2 YYREEE (reference sequence). This CDR3 has 14 residues. The DNA of the CDR3 is TGTGCCAGCAGCGCCGGGACTGGGGTAGGGGAGCAGTTCTTC. This sequence encodes CASSAGTGVGEQFF.

This chain uses TRBV7-9 with TRBJ1-4; tentative D call: TRBD1 (6 bases). This CDR3 comprises 13 residues. Germline loops: CDR1 SEHNR, CDR2 FQNEAQ (reference sequence). V shed 8 bases and J shed 4 bases, with 11 bases lying between them. In nucleotides, the CDR3 is TGTGCCAGCTCCGGGACAAATAATGAAAAACTGTTTTTT. This translates into CASSGTNNEKLFF.

In its sample, this clonotype was seen a few times. The chain carries TRBV9 and TRBJ2-7, with D possibly being TRBD2 (6 bases). Germline V gives CDR1 SGDLS, CDR2 YYNGEE. V shed 3 bases and J shed 4 bases, with 11 bases lying between them. The CDR3 runs to 13 residues. DNA of the CDR3: TGTGCCAGCAGCGCGGAGGAGGGATACGAGCAGTACTTC. Protein product: CASSAEEGYEQYF.

This clonotype was found a few times. The chain uses TRBV20-1 and TRBJ1-1; no firm D call. Trimming removed 1 base at V and 0 bases at J, with 6 bases between. The germline V gene has CDR1 DFQATT and CDR2 SNEGSKA (reference sequence). CDR3 length equals 13 residues. CDR3 region: CSARVTVNTEAFF. The CDR3 DNA reads TGCAGTGCTAGAGTGACGGTGAACACTGAAGCTTTCTTT.

This clonotype was counted only a few times. V is TRBV7-2 and J is TRBJ2-1, with a tentative D call TRBD1 (6 bases). Trimming removed 7 bases from V and 7 bases from J, with 14 bases in between. CDR1 SGHTA and CDR2 FQGNSA come from the germline V gene. The CDR3 is 13 amino acids. The CDR3 loop is CASTASTGNEQFF. The CDR3 region has the DNA TGTGCCAGCACCGCCTCTACAGGGAATGAGCAGTTCTTC.

This rearrangement joins TRBV5-6 to TRBJ1-2; 8 bases match TRBD1. The CDR3 length is 12 residues. Germline values: CDR1 SGHDT, CDR2 YYEEEE. Trimming cost V 7 bases and J 3 bases; bases outside gene matches: 2. The CDR3 protein is CASSTGDYGYTF. The CDR3 DNA follows: TGTGCCAGCTCGACAGGGGACTATGGCTACACCTTC.

This clonotype appeared a few times. The chain carries TRBV6-5 and TRBJ1-3; D is unclear. This CDR3 comprises 13 residues. The ends were cut back, 5 bases at V and 5 bases at J, with 10 bases in the middle. Per the germline V gene, CDR1 is MNHEY and CDR2 is SVGAGI. The CDR3 DNA reads TGTGCCAGCAGTACGTCCGGAAGAAACACCATATATTTT. This gives the protein CASSTSGRNTIYF.

The rearrangement uses TRBV4-3 and TRBJ2-1; possible D gene TRBD2, 7 bases. The V end was cut by 0 bases, the J end by 2 bases, with 11 bases between. The CDR3 spans 16 residues. Germline loops: CDR1 LGHNA, CDR2 YSLEER. In DNA form, the CDR3 reads TGCGCCAGCAGCCAAGATATCGGGGGGCCCTACAATGAGCAGTTCTTC. This gives the protein CASSQDIGGPYNEQFF.

This clonotype has just a few counts. V is TRBV4-3 and J is TRBJ1-4; no definite D call. The CDR3 sequence is 15 residues long. Germline CDR1 reads LGHNA; CDR2 reads YSLEER. The V end lost 4 bases, the J end lost 4 bases, and 13 bases lay between the germline ends. Here the CDR3 reads CASSRRVAGNEKLFF. The CDR3 nucleotides are TGCGCCAGCAGCCGGAGGGTGGCGGGTAATGAAAAACTGTTTTTT.